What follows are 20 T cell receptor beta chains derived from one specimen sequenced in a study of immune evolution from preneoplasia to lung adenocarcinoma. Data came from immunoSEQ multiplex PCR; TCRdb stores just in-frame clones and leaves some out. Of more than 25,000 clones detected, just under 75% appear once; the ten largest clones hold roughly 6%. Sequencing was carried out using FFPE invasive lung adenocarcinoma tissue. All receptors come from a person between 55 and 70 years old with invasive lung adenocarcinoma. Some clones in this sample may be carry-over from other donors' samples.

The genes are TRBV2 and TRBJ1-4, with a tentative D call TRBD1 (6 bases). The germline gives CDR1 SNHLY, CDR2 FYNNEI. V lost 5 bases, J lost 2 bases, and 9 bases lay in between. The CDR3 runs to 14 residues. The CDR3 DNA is TGTGCCAGCAGTAGACAGGCCACTAATGAAAAACTGTTTTTT. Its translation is CASSRQATNEKLFF.

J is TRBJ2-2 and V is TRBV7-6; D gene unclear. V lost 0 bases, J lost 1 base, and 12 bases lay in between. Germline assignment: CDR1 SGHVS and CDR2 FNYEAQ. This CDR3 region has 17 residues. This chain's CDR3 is CASSLARWEQNTGELFF. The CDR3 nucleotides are TGTGCCAGCAGCTTAGCGCGGTGGGAACAGAACACCGGGGAGCTGTTTTTT.

CDR3 loop: CASSPLGYTDTQYF. CDR3 DNA: TGTGCCAGCAGCCCCCTGGGTTACACAGATACGCAGTATTTT. The chain combines TRBV7-7 with TRBJ2-3; D call uncertain. The CDR3 extends over 14 amino acids. Germline CDR1 and CDR2: SSHAT and FNYEAQ (reference sequence). Trimming shortened V by 5 bases and J by 2 bases, and 11 bases separated the two germline ends.

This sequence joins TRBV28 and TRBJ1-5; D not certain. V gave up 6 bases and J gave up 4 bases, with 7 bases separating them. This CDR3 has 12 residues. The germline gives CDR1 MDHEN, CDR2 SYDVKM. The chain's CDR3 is CASSRKNQPQHF. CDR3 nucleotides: TGTGCCAGCAGCCGAAAGAATCAGCCCCAGCATTTT.

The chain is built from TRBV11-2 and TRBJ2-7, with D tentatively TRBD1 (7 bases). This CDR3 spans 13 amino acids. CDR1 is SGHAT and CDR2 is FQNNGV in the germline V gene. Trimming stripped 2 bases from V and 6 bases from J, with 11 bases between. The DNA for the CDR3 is TGTGCCAGCAGCTTAATGCAGGGGGGCGAGCAGTACTTC. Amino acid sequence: CASSLMQGGEQYF.

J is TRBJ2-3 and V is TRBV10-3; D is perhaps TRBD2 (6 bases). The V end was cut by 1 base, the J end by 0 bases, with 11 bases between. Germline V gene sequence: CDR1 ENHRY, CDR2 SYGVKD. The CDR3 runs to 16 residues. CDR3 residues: CAISELNGLSTDTQYF. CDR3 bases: TGTGCCATCAGTGAGTTGAACGGACTAAGCACAGATACGCAGTATTTT.

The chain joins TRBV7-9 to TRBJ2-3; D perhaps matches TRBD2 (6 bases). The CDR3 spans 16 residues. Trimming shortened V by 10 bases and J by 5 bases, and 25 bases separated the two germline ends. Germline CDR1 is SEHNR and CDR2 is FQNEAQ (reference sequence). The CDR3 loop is CATLTRGTGTGDTQYF. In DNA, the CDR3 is TGTGCCACCCTAACCCGCGGGACTGGGACGGGAGATACGCAGTATTTT.

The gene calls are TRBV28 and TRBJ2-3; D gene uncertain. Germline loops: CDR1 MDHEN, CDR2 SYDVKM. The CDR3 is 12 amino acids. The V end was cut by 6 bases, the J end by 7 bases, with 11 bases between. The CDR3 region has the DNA TGTGCCAGCAGCTTAACCGGGTATACGCAGTATTTT. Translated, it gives CASSLTGYTQYF.

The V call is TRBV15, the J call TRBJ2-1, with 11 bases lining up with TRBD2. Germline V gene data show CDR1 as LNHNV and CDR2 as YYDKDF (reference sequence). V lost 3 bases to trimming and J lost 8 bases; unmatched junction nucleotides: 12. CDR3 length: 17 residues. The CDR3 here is CATSRGGLAVLGDEQFF. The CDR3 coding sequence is TGTGCCACCAGCAGGGGGGGACTAGCGGTCCTGGGGGATGAGCAGTTCTTC.

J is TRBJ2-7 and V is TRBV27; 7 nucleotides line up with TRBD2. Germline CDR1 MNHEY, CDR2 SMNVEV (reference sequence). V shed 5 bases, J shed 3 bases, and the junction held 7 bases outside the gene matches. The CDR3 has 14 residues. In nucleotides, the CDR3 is TGTGCCAGCAGTCAGACTAGCTCCTACTACGAGCAGTACTTC. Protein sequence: CASSQTSSYYEQYF.

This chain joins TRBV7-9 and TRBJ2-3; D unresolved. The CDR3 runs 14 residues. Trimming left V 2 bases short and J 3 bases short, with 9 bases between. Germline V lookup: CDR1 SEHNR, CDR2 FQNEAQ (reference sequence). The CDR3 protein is CASSLSQATDTQYF. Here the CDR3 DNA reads TGTGCCAGCAGCTTAAGCCAAGCAACAGATACGCAGTATTTT.

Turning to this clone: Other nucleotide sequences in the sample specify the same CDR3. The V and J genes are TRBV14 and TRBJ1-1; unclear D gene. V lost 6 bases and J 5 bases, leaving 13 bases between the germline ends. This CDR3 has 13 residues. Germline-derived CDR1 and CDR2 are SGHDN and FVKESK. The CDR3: CASSKQRTTEAFF. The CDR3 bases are TGTGCCAGCAGTAAACAAAGAACAACTGAAGCTTTCTTT.

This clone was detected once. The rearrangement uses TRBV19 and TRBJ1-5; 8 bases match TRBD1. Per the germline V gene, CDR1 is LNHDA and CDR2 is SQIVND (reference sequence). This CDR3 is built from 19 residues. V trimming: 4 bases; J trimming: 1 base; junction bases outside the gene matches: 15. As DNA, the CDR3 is TGTGCCAGTAGTAAGGACCCAGGGGGCGCTGGGAGCAGCAATCAGCCCCAGCATTTT. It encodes CASSKDPGGAGSSNQPQHF.

DNA of the CDR3: TGTGCCAGTAAGGCTAGCGGTACAGATACGCAGTATTTT. Translation gives CASKASGTDTQYF. This rearrangement joins TRBV19 to TRBJ2-3; 7 nucleotides match TRBD2. Germline CDR1 reads LNHDA; CDR2 reads SQIVND (reference sequence). CDR3 length: 13 amino acids. Losses at the gene ends were 7 bases for V and 3 bases for J; bases not matched to a gene: 4.

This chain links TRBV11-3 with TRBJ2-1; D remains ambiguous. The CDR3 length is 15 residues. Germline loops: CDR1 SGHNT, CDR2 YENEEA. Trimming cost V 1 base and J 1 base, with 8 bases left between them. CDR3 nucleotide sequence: TGTGCCAGCAGCTTAGGCGGCGATTCCTACAATGAGCAGTTCTTC. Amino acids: CASSLGGDSYNEQFF.

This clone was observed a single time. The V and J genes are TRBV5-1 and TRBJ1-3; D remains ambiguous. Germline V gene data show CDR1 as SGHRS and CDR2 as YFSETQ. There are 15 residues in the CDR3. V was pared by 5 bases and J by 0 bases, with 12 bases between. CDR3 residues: CASSPAPLSGNTIYF. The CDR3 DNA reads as TGCGCCAGCAGTCCGGCACCCCTCTCTGGAAACACCATATATTTT.

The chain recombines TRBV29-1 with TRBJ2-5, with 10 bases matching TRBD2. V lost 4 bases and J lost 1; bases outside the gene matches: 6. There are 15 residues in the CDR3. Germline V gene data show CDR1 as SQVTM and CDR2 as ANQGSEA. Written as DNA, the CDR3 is TGCAGCGTTGGCGGAGCGGGAGGGCCCCAAGAGACCCAGTACTTC. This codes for CSVGGAGGPQETQYF.

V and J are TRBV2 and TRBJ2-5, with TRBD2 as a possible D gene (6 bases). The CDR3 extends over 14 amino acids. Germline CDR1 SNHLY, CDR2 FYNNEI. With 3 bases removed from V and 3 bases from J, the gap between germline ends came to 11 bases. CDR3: CASSDLSSEETQYF. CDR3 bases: TGTGCCAGCAGTGACCTGTCTAGCGAAGAGACCCAGTACTTC. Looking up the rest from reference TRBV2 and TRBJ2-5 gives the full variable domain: EPEVTQTPSHQVTQMGQEVILRCVPISNHLYFYWYRQILGQKVEFLVSFYNNEISEKSEIFDDQFSVERPDGSNFTLKIRSTKLEDSAMYFCASSDLSSEETQYFGPGTRLLVL.

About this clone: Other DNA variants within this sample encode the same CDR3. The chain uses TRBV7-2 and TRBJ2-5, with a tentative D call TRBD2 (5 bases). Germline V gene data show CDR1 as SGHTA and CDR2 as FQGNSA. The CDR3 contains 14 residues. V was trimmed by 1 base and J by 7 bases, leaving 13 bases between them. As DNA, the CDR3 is TGTGCCAGCAGCTTAGAGTCCCTGGCGGGGACCCAGTACTTC. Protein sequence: CASSLESLAGTQYF.

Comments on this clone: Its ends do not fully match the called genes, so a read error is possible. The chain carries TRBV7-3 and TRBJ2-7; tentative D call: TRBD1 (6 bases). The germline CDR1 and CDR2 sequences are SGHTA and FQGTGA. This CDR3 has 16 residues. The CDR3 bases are TGCGCCAGCAGCCAACCAGGGGCCCTGGGCTCGTACGAGCAGTACTTC. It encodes CASSQPGALGSYEQYF.